Following are 19 T cell receptor beta chains from one sample sequenced in a study of low-dose radiotherapy and immunotherapy resistance in tumors. Gene-specific TRAV and TRBV primers were used for first-strand cDNA, covering alpha and beta chains. With a constant-region primer and a V-primer adapter, TCRs were subjected to roughly 18 PCR cycles of amplification. TCRdb re-analysed the reads in MiXCR, keeping a single row per CDR3 protein. The sample has roughly 17,000 distinct CDR3 sequences, 70% to 80% seen once; the top ten hold approximately 5.4%. These receptors came from a human donor with advanced metastatic prostate, ovarian, gallbladder or colorectal cancer (not recorded which). This table probably holds off-target reads from a library built for another chain.

This chain connects TRBV7-9 to TRBJ2-3; D gene uncertain. CDR1 and CDR2 (germline): SEHNR, FQNEAQ (reference sequence). The CDR3 runs to 12 residues. The germline V and J ends were trimmed by 3 bases and 3 bases, with 4 bases remaining between them. CDR3 DNA: TGTGCCAGCAGCTTTCCAACAGATACGCAGTATTTT. Its protein product is CASSFPTDTQYF.

The chain uses TRBV6-2 or TRBV6-3 and TRBJ1-1; 7 bases are shared with TRBD1. CDR1 is MNHEY, CDR2 SVGEGT, per germline. This CDR3 contains 16 residues. V was pared by 2 bases and J by 4 bases, with 10 bases of the junction left unmatched. The CDR3 DNA reads as TGTGCCAGCAGTTACGATGGGAGGGGGCTGGGCACTGAAGCTTTCTTT. As protein: CASSYDGRGLGTEAFF.

CDR3 loop: CASSYWRDIAYF. The CDR3 nucleotides are TGTGCCAGCAGTTACTGGAGGGACATTGCGTACTTC. The chain links TRBV6-1 to TRBJ2-7; tentatively, D is TRBD1 or TRBD2 (6 bases each). V lost 5 bases and J 12 bases, leaving 17 bases between the germline ends. This CDR3 comprises 12 residues. CDR1 and CDR2 (germline): MNHNS, SASEGT.

This clonotype was counted once. The gene calls are TRBV28 and TRBJ2-7; 8 bases fit TRBD2. This CDR3 region has 14 residues. Germline V gives CDR1 MDHEN, CDR2 SYDVKM. Germline trimming cut 6 bases from V and 6 bases from J; bases unmatched to any gene: 10. The CDR3 bases are TGTGCCAGCAGCCCCTCGGGGGGGTCCATCGAGCAGTACTTC. Translation: CASSPSGGSIEQYF.

The CDR3: CASRVPERWGYTF. In DNA form, the CDR3 reads TGTGCCAGCAGGGTCCCGGAACGATGGGGCTACACCTTC. This chain joins TRBV6-1 and TRBJ1-2; D is unclear. This CDR3 contains 13 residues. V was pared by 6 bases and J by 8 bases, with 16 bases between. CDR1 and CDR2 from the germline V gene are MNHNS and SASEGT.

The chain carries TRBV20-1 and TRBJ2-7; 7 positions agree with TRBD2. The CDR3 runs to 14 residues. The junction had 10 bases not matched to a gene; V was cut back by 6 bases and J by 2 bases. Germline CDR1 DFQATT, CDR2 SNEGSKA (reference sequence). CDR3 sequence: CSASPPSGTYEQYF. Written as DNA, the CDR3 is TGCAGTGCCAGCCCCCCTAGCGGCACCTACGAGCAGTACTTC.

V gene TRBV11-2 combines with J gene TRBJ2-7; 8 positions agree with TRBD1. CDR1 is SGHAT and CDR2 is FQNNGV in the germline V gene. J was trimmed by 0 bases and V by 6 bases; bases with no gene match: 16. CDR3 length: 18 residues. The CDR3 protein is CASSEINRDRRTSYEQYF. CDR3 nucleotide sequence: TGTGCCAGCAGTGAGATTAACCGGGACAGGAGGACCTCCTACGAGCAGTACTTC.

The J gene is TRBJ2-2, the V gene TRBV19, with TRBD1 matching over 7 bases. This CDR3 comprises 15 residues. Trimming at V came to 5 bases and at J to 4 bases, leaving 7 bases not matched to a gene. CDR1 and CDR2 from the germline V gene are LNHDA and SQIVND (reference sequence). The CDR3 spells CASSPRDSPTGELFF. In DNA form, the CDR3 reads TGTGCCAGTAGTCCCCGGGACAGCCCCACCGGGGAGCTGTTTTTT.

This sequence joins TRBV20-1 and TRBJ2-3; weak D call: TRBD2 (7 bases). This CDR3 comprises 14 residues. Looked up from germline, CDR1 is DFQATT and CDR2 is SNEGSKA (reference sequence). V was trimmed by 3 bases and J by 0 bases, leaving 10 bases between them. For the CDR3, the DNA is TGCAGTGCTAGGCGGGGGCAAAGCACAGATACGCAGTATTTT. It is translated as CSARRGQSTDTQYF.

The rearrangement joins TRBV20-1 to TRBJ2-1; 10 bases match TRBD2. V dropped 3 bases and J dropped 8; count of bases not matched to a gene: 7. The CDR3 is made up of 14 amino acids. Germline assignment: CDR1 DFQATT and CDR2 SNEGSKA (reference sequence). The CDR3 DNA is TGCAGTGCTAGTCTTAGCGGGAGGATCTATGAGCAGTTCTTC. Translation: CSASLSGRIYEQFF.

This CDR3 is CASSFGGLYQPQHF. The CDR3 DNA sequence: TGTGCCAGCAGCTTTGGGGGACTGTATCAGCCCCAGCATTTT. This chain links TRBV5-6 with TRBJ1-5; D perhaps matches TRBD1 (5 bases). This CDR3 has 14 residues. Germline V gene lookup returns CDR1 SGHDT and CDR2 YYEEEE. V shed 2 bases and J shed 5 bases, with 11 bases lying between them.

The V call is TRBV6-1, the J call TRBJ2-7, with 10 bases that match TRBD1. V was clipped by 3 bases and J by 0 bases; unmatched bases: 5. The CDR3 spans 16 residues. Germline loops: CDR1 MNHNS, CDR2 SASEGT. The CDR3 loop is CASSDVTGGFSYEQYF. The CDR3 bases are TGTGCCAGCAGTGATGTGACAGGGGGCTTCTCCTACGAGCAGTACTTC.

The chain recombines TRBV12-3 or TRBV12-4 with TRBJ2-5, with D maybe TRBD2 (6 bases). The CDR3 has 14 residues. Deletions cut 7 bases from V and 2 bases from J, with 14 bases between. DNA for the CDR3: TGTGCCAGCAATTACAGGAGGGAACAAGAGACCCAGTACTTC. Protein sequence: CASNYRREQETQYF.

The V and J genes are TRBV25-1 and TRBJ1-2; TRBD1 might be the D (5 bases). Germline V lookup: CDR1 MGHDK, CDR2 SYGVNS. V was clipped by 6 bases and J by 4 bases, with 15 bases between them. The CDR3 spans 14 residues. The CDR3 reads CASSAQGLSYGYTF. DNA of the CDR3: TGTGCCAGCAGCGCGCAGGGTTTAAGCTATGGCTACACCTTC.

The chain uses TRBV29-1 and TRBJ1-1; no clear D. CDR1 and CDR2 from the germline V gene are SQVTM and ANQGSEA. Deletions cut 7 bases from V and 1 base from J, with 13 bases between. The CDR3 spans 13 residues. DNA for the CDR3: TGCAGCGGTGGACGGGGATCGAACACTGAAGCTTTCTTT. This encodes CSGGRGSNTEAFF. The full variable domain, rest sourced from reference TRBV29-1 and TRBJ1-1, is SAVISQKPSRDICQRGTSLTIQCQVDSQVTMMFWYRQQPGQSLTLIATANQGSEATYESGFVIDKFPISRPNLTFSTLTVSNMSPEDSSIYLCSGGRGSNTEAFFGQGTRLTVV.

This chain uses TRBV18 with TRBJ2-7, with 10 positions matching TRBD2. The CDR3 is made up of 15 amino acids. Germline values: CDR1 KGHSH, CDR2 LQKENI. Trimming removed 2 bases from V and 3 bases from J; junction bases left unmatched: 4. The CDR3 spells CASSPTIAGGYEQYF. CDR3 nucleotides: TGTGCCAGCTCACCAACTATAGCGGGAGGCTACGAGCAGTACTTC.

This chain joins TRBV2 and TRBJ1-4; unclear D gene. The CDR3 has 15 amino acids. From germline, CDR1 is SNHLY and CDR2 FYNNEI. V lost 6 bases and J lost 2, with 13 bases in between. The CDR3 DNA follows: TGTGCCAGCAGAGGGATCGCCGCTACTAATGAAAAACTGTTTTTT. Translation gives CASRGIAATNEKLFF.

The CDR3: CASSYWGSYQPQHF. CDR3 in DNA: TGTGCCAGCAGTTACTGGGGCAGTTATCAGCCCCAGCATTTT. This chain joins TRBV6-2 or TRBV6-3 and TRBJ1-5; TRBD1 might be the D (5 bases). Deletions cut 1 base from V and 5 bases from J, with 9 bases between. The CDR3 sequence is 14 residues long. CDR1 is MNHEY, CDR2 SVGEGT, per germline.

The chain employs TRBV20-1 and TRBJ2-1; D gene ambiguous. Between the trimmed V and J ends, which lost 6 bases and 8 bases, there was a span of 20 bases. The length of the CDR3 is 14 residues. Germline CDR1 is DFQATT and CDR2 is SNEGSKA (reference sequence). The CDR3 loop is CSANLGNLWDEQFF. The CDR3 nucleotides are TGCAGTGCCAACCTAGGGAACCTTTGGGATGAGCAGTTCTTC.